This T cell receptor (beta chain) emerged from a study of T cell responses to AZD1222 COVID-19 vaccine. General study results and limits: Targeting of unmutated variant regions was reportedly seen in nearly half of spike-specific TCRs. Among those given AZD1222, only six were seropositive at baseline. Donors in the cohort were predominantly white British and more often female, and clonal diversity was possibly underestimated. Elevations in Spike-specific TCR breadth and depth followed administration of two AZD1222 doses.

A note on this clone: Its specificity is unknown.

TCRdb keeps only in-frame clones here, not all; method: immunoSEQ multiplex PCR. The sample consists of tens of thousands of clones, about 90% of them appearing once. This CDR3 is 14 amino acids long. The junction had 5 bases not matched to a gene; V was cut back by 6 bases and J by 4 bases. Germline V CDR1 and CDR2: SGHTA, FQGNSA. This specimen consisted of peripheral blood, obtained on day 0 of AZD1222 vaccination. The chain joins TRBV7-2 to TRBJ2-2; 7 positions match TRBD1. The receptor was isolated from an adult in good health. In nucleotides, the CDR3 is TGTGCCAGCAGGTTTGACAGGGCCACCGGGGAGCTGTTTTTT. This codes for CASRFDRATGELFF.